This T cell receptor gamma chain derives from a study of γδ T cells in repeated Plasmodium falciparum infection. At the level of the study: The natural-infection arm compared Malian children under seasonal malaria with matched Australian children. Over about 600 days, donors received four mosquito-bite P. falciparum NF54 infections. Timepoints: baseline, immediately before selected infections, and 21 days after every infection.

TCRdb reanalysed the multiplex PCR reads via CATT. The top ten hold around 19% of the sample, which has 25,000 to 35,000 gamma-chain clones, under 1.5% seen once. Study-wide findings and caveats: Vgamma9/Vdelta2+ repertoires stayed stably polyclonal over time and infection.

Concerning this clone: Antigen: not known. With only one base between it and a far larger clone, this is likely a read error. Other DNA sequences in this specimen translate into the identical CDR3.

Germline V gives CDR1 GITISATS, CDR2 ISYDGTV (reference sequence). The CDR3 runs 13 residues. Vgamma9/Vdelta2+ and Vdelta2-negative gammadelta T cells were flow-sorted from PBMC for bulk sequencing. Material for sequencing was gamma-delta T cells from blood. The origin of this receptor is a pool of human donors (malaria-infected and uninfected, not separated). The gene calls are TRGV9 and TRGJ1 or TRGJ2. The J gene, left out of TCRdb, was set here by checking the DNA against germline. CDR3 region: CALWESHYYKKLF. The CDR3 DNA reads TGTGCCTTATGGGAGTCACATTATTATAAGAAACTCTTT.